The sequence of this TCR beta chain was determined in a study of patients and donors after allogeneic stem cell transplantation. The CDR3 covers 12 residues. TCRdb reprocessed the RT-PCR reads via MiXCR and lists one record per CDR3 protein. The repertoire holds about 74,000 distinct CDR3 sequences, with about 25% as singletons. This clonotype was observed a handful of times. Sequencing was carried out using blood, either unsorted or a sorted T cell fraction (not recorded which). The sequence came from a human donor who was either an allogeneic HSCT recipient or a stem cell or donor lymphocyte infusion donor (not recorded which). It is not recorded whose cells these are; they may come from a transplant donor. V is TRBV21-1 and J is TRBJ2-1; the tabulated D call, TRBD2, remains unverified against the DNA. TRBV21-1 is noted as a pseudogene. This chain's CDR3 is CANPSGIREQFF. CDR3 in DNA: TGTGCCAACCCTAGCGGGATAAGGGAGCAGTTCTTC.